This T cell receptor (beta chain) appears in the sequencing data of a study of T cell changes during pregnancy in multiple sclerosis. Data came from immunoSEQ multiplex PCR; TCRdb stores just in-frame clones and leaves some out. The repertoire includes about 60,000 clones, 90% to 97% of them detected once, and about 2.5% sits in the top ten. Trimming pared 8 bases from V and 0 bases from J, leaving 14 bases between. Germline CDR1 is SNHLY and CDR2 is FYNNEI. CDR3 length: 15 residues. This receptor was taken from a female donor with multiple sclerosis, enrolled in a pregnancy study. Sample: CD8+ T cells from peripheral blood mononuclear cells, taken after pregnancy. The V call is TRBV2, the J call TRBJ2-1; D remains unclear. The CDR3 region has the DNA TGTGCCAGCCCAACTCTATCTAGCTCCTACAATGAGCAGTTCTTC. This gives the protein CASPTLSSSYNEQFF.